These 4 T cell receptor beta chains were sequenced from one sample in a study of cytomegalovirus exposure and HLA in healthy donors (TCRdb year 2017). Library construction relied on the immunoSEQ multiplex PCR assay. For the multiplex PCR, a mixture combining 60 forward primers for TCR Vbeta segments and 13 reverse primers for TCR Jbeta segments was used. Entries here come from immuneACCESS through TCRdb and include only in-frame sequences with V and J called. Some clones fail to appear in such tables; in the studies checked, an unresolved V gene covers under half of the shortfall, and the cause of the remainder is unknown. This sample has 150,000 to 200,000 clones in its table, and 75% to 80% of those were observed once. The ten top clones hold more than 12% of the sample. What was sequenced was PBMCs. The receptors stem from a man over 45 in good health and CMV-seropositive.

The rearrangement links TRBV27 to TRBJ2-7, with 7 positions matching TRBD2. This CDR3 is built from 14 residues. CDR1 and CDR2 (germline): MNHEY, SMNVEV (reference sequence). Trimming at V came to 6 bases and at J to 4 bases, leaving 9 bases not matched to a gene. CDR3 residues: CASSPKPGGYEQYV. Written as DNA, the CDR3 is TGTGCCAGCAGCCCTAAGCCCGGGGGGTACGAGCAGTACGTC.

In regard to this clone: An end of the junction differs from the germline gene, which may be a read error. V and J are TRBV14 and TRBJ1-1; 8 positions agree with TRBD1. The CDR3 has 15 amino acids. Looked up from germline, CDR1 is SGHDN and CDR2 is FVKESK. The CDR3 DNA is TGTGCCGGCAGCCTACGGACAGGGAAAAGCACTGAAGCTTTCTTT. Encoded protein: CAGSLRTGKSTEAFF.

This clone was detected a few times. The chain is built from TRBV10-3 and TRBJ2-5, with D possibly matching TRBD2 (6 bases). V was shortened by 0 bases and J by 5 bases, with 13 bases between the two germline ends. Germline V CDR1 and CDR2: ENHRY, SYGVKD. The CDR3 contains 15 residues. The CDR3 nucleotides are TGTGCCATCAGTGAGTCGACCGGAGGGGCGGAGACCCAGTACTTC. Its protein product is CAISESTGGAETQYF.

This chain uses TRBV5-4 with TRBJ1-2; D gene uncertain. CDR3 length equals 12 residues. Germline CDR1 and CDR2: SGHNT and YYREEE (reference sequence). Trimming took off 4 bases at V and 6 bases at J, with 10 bases between the two ends. The CDR3 region has the DNA TGTGCCAGCAGCCTCTATTCTGATGGCTACACCTTC. The encoded protein is CASSLYSDGYTF.